These 3 T cell receptor beta chains originate from one sample sequenced in a study of cytomegalovirus exposure and HLA in healthy donors. The PCR was carried out with 60 Vbeta primers and 13 Jbeta primers. This table comes from immunoSEQ multiplex PCR, and its TCRdb copy is limited to in-frame clones, with some not included. The data contain under 130,000 clones, 70% to 80% of them seen just once; the ten biggest clones take up approximately 1.3%. The specimen was PBMCs. The receptors come from a man aged 35-49 years in good health and CMV-seronegative.

Only one count was recorded for this clone. The chain couples TRBV7-6 to TRBJ2-5, with TRBD1 as a possible D gene (5 bases). V was trimmed by 0 bases and J by 5 bases, leaving 13 bases between them. Germline assignment: CDR1 SGHVS and CDR2 FNYEAQ. This CDR3 comprises 15 residues. The CDR3 DNA reads TGTGCCAGCAGCTTAGCAGGGGCCTCTGGGGAGACCCAGTACTTC. Encoded protein: CASSLAGASGETQYF.

This clone was seen only once. The rearrangement links TRBV7-3 to TRBJ2-3; TRBD2 aligns across 12 bases. The CDR3 length is 15 residues. Germline values: CDR1 SGHTA, CDR2 FQGTGA. The junction had 6 bases not matched to a gene; V was cut back by 5 bases and J by 6 bases. The CDR3 here is CASSRLAGGPDTQYF. Here the CDR3 DNA reads TGTGCCAGCAGCCGCCTAGCGGGGGGGCCTGATACGCAGTATTTT. The full variable domain, with the rest looked up from reference TRBV7-3 and TRBJ2-3, is GAGVSQTPSNKVTEKGKYVELRCDPISGHTALYWYRQSLGQGPEFLIYFQGTGAADDSGLPNDRFFAVRPEGSVSTLKIQRTERGDSAVYLCASSRLAGGPDTQYFGPGTRLTVL.

The rearrangement links TRBV5-4 to TRBJ2-7; 12 bases fit TRBD2. Per the germline V gene, CDR1 is SGHNT and CDR2 is YYREEE (reference sequence). The CDR3 has 17 residues. V lost 1 base, J lost 7 bases, and 12 bases stayed unmatched. CDR3 bases: TGTGCCAGCAGCTTGATTTTGCTAGCGGGAGGGCCGGGGGAGCAGTACTTC. It translates to CASSLILLAGGPGEQYF.